This T cell receptor beta chain was sequenced in a study of T cell responses to AZD1222 COVID-19 vaccine. Study observations and caveats: Unmutated variant regions are reportedly targeted by nearly half of spike-specific TCRs. An increase in Spike-specific TCR breadth and depth was observed after two AZD1222 doses. The study found vaccine-associated CD4 TCRs spanning spike, dominant at 160-218 and 743-854. Donors were mostly white British, more females; clonal diversity possibly underestimated.

As regards this clone: The antigen is unknown.

TCRdb's table, derived via immunoSEQ multiplex PCR, lists solely in-frame clones and lacks some. The sample yields approximately 150,000 clones, roughly 91% seen once. The CDR3 spans 12 residues. The germline V gene has CDR1 WSHSY and CDR2 SAAADI. With 6 bases removed from V and 6 bases from J, the gap between germline ends came to 9 bases. The source of this sequence is an adult in good health. The starting material was peripheral blood, obtained on day 0 of AZD1222 vaccination. The V gene is TRBV10-2, the J gene TRBJ1-3; D gene unclear. CDR3 protein: CASRSQLNTIYF. The CDR3 DNA is TGCGCCAGCAGGTCTCAACTAAACACCATATATTTT.